In this sample, the clone carrying this T cell receptor beta chain turned up a few times. What it binds is unknown. The sample comes from a study of cytomegalovirus exposure and HLA in healthy donors. Study-level points and caveats: Approximately 160 TCR beta chains were listed as cytomegalovirus-associated. Earlier analysis yielded a pattern in which most TCR beta V segments were productive about 90% or about 30% of the time. Immune exposure information available was restricted to CMV serostatus.

Primers included in the PCR were 60 Vbeta and 13 Jbeta primers. Assay: immunoSEQ multiplex PCR; the TCRdb copy retains only in-frame clones and omits some. Among around 100,000 clones listed, over 75% were seen once. Sequenced input: PBMCs. The source is a female donor in good health and CMV-seropositive.

The CDR3 nucleotides are TGTGCCATCAGTGAGGGAGACTACATAAACTACGAGCAGTACTTC. Protein: CAISEGDYINYEQYF. J is TRBJ2-7 and V is TRBV10-3; D may be TRBD2 (5 bases). V dropped 2 bases and J dropped 3 bases, with 14 bases sitting between them. The V gene's germline CDR1 is ENHRY and CDR2 SYGVKD. This CDR3 is built from 15 residues.